Described below is a single TCR beta chain sequence and its context. The sample originates from a study of long-term antiretroviral therapy in people with HIV. Survey-level resolution applied to immunoSEQ assay v3.0. Clones were read by immunoSEQ multiplex PCR, and TCRdb kept only the in-frame ones, dropping some. The repertoire holds 25,000 to 35,000 clones, with 80% to 90% as singletons. The CDR3 is 13 residues long. Trimming cost V 10 bases and J 2 bases, with 14 bases left between them. Germline V lookup: CDR1 LNHDA, CDR2 SQIVND (reference sequence). This receptor was obtained from a woman aged 18-29 years with HIV. This sample comprised unsorted PBMCs, obtained 1.8 years after starting antiretroviral therapy. V and J are TRBV19 and TRBJ1-2, with D maybe TRBD1 (5 bases). For the CDR3, the DNA is TGTGCCATCCGGAGGAGGGACAACTATGGCTACACCTTC. Translation: CAIRRRDNYGYTF.